This T cell receptor (beta chain) emerged from a study of Tregs in tolerant kidney transplant recipients. Broader study findings: This study did not directly address biological reproducibility.

Some clones are missing from TCRdb's copy, which holds only in-frame ones; the method was immunoSEQ multiplex PCR. This repertoire includes roughly 34,000 clones. The germline gives CDR1 SGHRS, CDR2 YFSETQ. This CDR3 comprises 15 residues. The V end was cut by 4 bases, the J end by 2 bases, with 16 bases between. Details on this clone: Its antigen is as yet unknown. The sequence runs out 3 residues before the end of the CDR3; the remainder is reconstructed from the germline J gene.

This rearrangement joins TRBV5-1 to TRBJ2-7, with D maybe TRBD1 (6 bases). The sequence derives from a human donor who received a combined kidney and bone marrow transplant. This material consisted of CD8+ T cells from blood, taken before the transplant. CDR3 DNA, as far as it was read: TGCGCCAGCAGCCCCGAAAAGACAGGAACCTACGAG. It yields the protein CASSPEKTGTYE. In full, the CDR3 is CASSPEKTGTYEQYF.